This T cell receptor (beta chain) was recovered during a study of shared clonotypes between healthy human individuals. Notes on the study in general: Sampling covered nothing but blood. Tissue TCR repertoires likely differ from those found in blood. The four-donor shared clonotypes exceeded non-shared clonotypes in generation probability, with non-shared ones scoring lower. What naive subsets generally showed was a larger estimated richness than memory subsets showed.

Germline V CDR1 and CDR2: SNHLY, FYNNEI. With 7 bases removed from V and 0 bases from J, the gap between germline ends came to 8 bases. This CDR3 contains 13 residues. The table lists this clone with a count of one. Antigen specificity is unknown. The table came from immunoSEQ multiplex PCR; TCRdb's copy has only in-frame clones and leaves some out. The repertoire consists of approximately 1.4 million clones, with 98% occurring once and the leading ten covering around 0.47%. Sequencing was performed on naive CD4+ T cells sorted from blood. Described subset: CD45RA+ positively selected. The chain links TRBV2 to TRBJ2-3; D is unresolved. The clonotype comes from a man younger than 45 in good health. CDR3 sequence: CASTAESTDTQYF. The CDR3 coding sequence is TGTGCCAGCACCGCGGAAAGCACAGATACGCAGTATTTT.